Following are 21 T cell receptor beta chains from one sample sequenced in a study of blood T cell repertoires in COVID-19. TCRdb's copy holds only in-frame clones and misses some; the assay was immunoSEQ multiplex PCR. The sample contains 35,000 to 45,000 clones, around 85% of which appear only once. Sequenced: peripheral blood. The receptors were sampled from a human donor in a cohort sampled during active COVID-19.

The chain employs TRBV5-8 and TRBJ2-4; 7 bases agree with TRBD1. The V gene's germline CDR1 is SGHTS and CDR2 YDEGEE. CDR3 length: 14 amino acids. Trimming took 4 bases from V and 4 from J; bases not matched to a gene: 5. CDR3 in amino acids: CASSPDRAKNIQYF. DNA for the CDR3: TGTGCCAGCAGCCCCGACAGGGCAAAAAACATTCAGTACTTC.

This clone was observed once. The chain couples TRBV21-1 to TRBJ2-7; the table's D call of TRBD1 was not tested on the DNA. TRBV21-1 counts as a pseudogene. This CDR3 is 13 amino acids long. The CDR3 coding sequence is TGTGCCAGCCCAGGGGGAGATAACTACGAGCAGTACTTC. This codes for CASPGGDNYEQYF.

The rearrangement links TRBV7-9 to TRBJ2-7, with D unresolved. The V and J ends lost 2 bases and 0 bases respectively, with 8 bases between them. The germline CDR1 and CDR2 sequences are SEHNR and FQNEAQ (reference sequence). CDR3 size: 14 residues. The CDR3 reads CASSLMRNSYEQYF. The CDR3 DNA reads TGTGCCAGCAGCTTAATGCGGAACTCCTACGAGCAGTACTTC.

V is TRBV6-6 and J is TRBJ1-1, with D uncertain. Germline V gives CDR1 MNHNY, CDR2 SVGAGI (reference sequence). The V and J ends lost 2 bases and 1 base respectively, with 5 bases between them. The CDR3 runs 13 residues. This CDR3 is CASSYGGNTEAFF. For the CDR3, the DNA is TGTGCCAGCAGTTACGGCGGGAACACTGAAGCTTTCTTT.

V gene TRBV5-1 combines with J gene TRBJ1-1; no definite D call. V lost 4 bases and J 4 bases, leaving 17 bases between the germline ends. The CDR3 is 15 amino acids. From germline, CDR1 is SGHRS and CDR2 YFSETQ. CDR3 sequence: CASSPGGDQSTEAFF. The CDR3 DNA reads TGCGCCAGCAGCCCTGGCGGGGATCAGAGCACTGAAGCTTTCTTT.

The V and J genes are TRBV5-1 and TRBJ2-7; possible D gene TRBD2, 7 bases. The length of the CDR3 is 14 residues. Germline CDR1 is SGHRS and CDR2 is YFSETQ. Trimming shortened V by 3 bases and J by 7 bases, and 17 bases separated the two germline ends. The CDR3 loop reads CASSWDGGQGEQYF. The CDR3 region has the DNA TGCGCCAGCAGCTGGGACGGGGGGCAGGGAGAGCAGTACTTC.

The gene calls are TRBV2 and TRBJ2-1; 12 nucleotides match TRBD2. Germline V gives CDR1 SNHLY, CDR2 FYNNEI. V was clipped by 8 bases and J by 8 bases; unmatched bases: 10. CDR3 length: 15 amino acids. The CDR3 loop reads CASAKTSGSFDEQFF. CDR3 bases: TGTGCCAGCGCGAAGACTAGCGGGAGTTTCGATGAGCAGTTCTTC.

The J gene is TRBJ2-4, the V gene TRBV6-5, with no clear D. The CDR3 is made up of 15 amino acids. Germline V lookup: CDR1 MNHEY, CDR2 SVGAGI. With 4 bases removed from V and 4 bases from J, the gap between germline ends came to 14 bases. In nucleotides, the CDR3 is TGTGCCAGCAGTTCCCCTCTTACCGGGAAAAACATTCAGTACTTC. As protein: CASSSPLTGKNIQYF.

The gene calls are TRBV9 and TRBJ2-2, with 8 bases lining up with TRBD2. The CDR3 totals 15 residues. From germline, CDR1 is SGDLS and CDR2 YYNGEE. V was clipped by 1 base and J by 4 bases; unmatched bases: 3. Here the CDR3 DNA reads TGTGCCAGCAGCGTACGGGGGGGCAGCACCGGGGAGCTGTTTTTT. Translated: CASSVRGGSTGELFF. The full variable domain, in which reference TRBV9 and TRBJ2-2 provide the parts outside the CDR3, is DSGVTQTPKHLITATGQRVTLRCSPRSGDLSVYWYQQSLDQGLQFLIQYYNGEERAKGNILERFSAQQFPDLHSELNLSSLELGDSALYFCASSVRGGSTGELFFGEGSRLTVL.

The V call is TRBV5-1, the J call TRBJ2-2, with 9 positions matching TRBD1. CDR3 length: 15 residues. V was pared by 4 bases and J by 5 bases, with 6 bases of the junction left unmatched. Germline lookup yields CDR1 SGHRS and CDR2 YFSETQ. The CDR3 coding sequence is TGCGCCAGCAGCCGCGCCGGGACAGGGACCGGGGAGCTGTTTTTT. Amino acid sequence: CASSRAGTGTGELFF.

CDR3 bases: TGTGCCAGCAGCTTAACAGGGTTGACTGAAGCTTTCTTT. This sequence encodes CASSLTGLTEAFF. J is TRBJ1-1 and V is TRBV3-1 (or the pseudogene TRBV3-2), with D possibly TRBD1 on 6 matching bases. Germline-derived CDR1 and CDR2 are LGHDT and YNNKEL (reference sequence). This CDR3 contains 13 residues. V was clipped by 5 bases and J by 5 bases, with 12 bases between them.

This clone was observed once. V and J are TRBV7-3 and TRBJ1-2; tentative D call: TRBD1 (5 bases). This CDR3 spans 14 amino acids. Trimming removed 5 bases from V and 0 bases from J, with 10 bases in between. Germline lookup yields CDR1 SGHTA and CDR2 FQGTGA. CDR3 protein: CASSPGGANYGYTF. For the CDR3, the DNA is TGTGCCAGCAGCCCCGGGGGAGCTAACTATGGCTACACCTTC.

This chain joins TRBV6-5 and TRBJ1-5; weak D call: TRBD1 (6 bases). Trimming pared 7 bases from V and 6 bases from J, leaving 10 bases between. The CDR3 is 12 amino acids. Germline-derived CDR1 and CDR2 are MNHEY and SVGAGI. The CDR3 coding sequence is TGTGCCAGCACTACAGGGATTCAGCCCCAGCATTTT. Translating it yields CASTTGIQPQHF.

The V call is TRBV19, the J call TRBJ1-2, with unresolved D. The V end was cut by 0 bases, the J end by 2 bases, with 10 bases between. The germline CDR1 and CDR2 sequences are LNHDA and SQIVND (reference sequence). This CDR3 has 15 residues. CDR3: CASSIDREGNYGYTF. Here the CDR3 DNA reads TGTGCCAGTAGTATAGATCGGGAGGGCAACTATGGCTACACCTTC.

In this sample, this clone turned up once. CDR3 in DNA: TGTGCCAGCACCTTGGGAGGGGACCCTAGTGGCGGGGAGCTGTTTTTT. It translates to CASTLGGDPSGGELFF. This sequence joins TRBV27 and TRBJ2-2; 7 bases are shared with TRBD2. Germline CDR1 reads MNHEY; CDR2 reads SMNVEV (reference sequence). CDR3 size: 16 residues. The junction had 15 bases not matched to a gene; V was cut back by 7 bases and J by 7 bases.

The genes are TRBV25-1 and TRBJ1-1, with D perhaps TRBD1 (6 bases). The CDR3 loop spans 12 amino acids. CDR1 and CDR2 from the germline V gene are MGHDK and SYGVNS. V was pared by 3 bases and J by 10 bases, with 12 bases between. Here the CDR3 DNA reads TGTGCCAGCAGTGAGGGGGCCGGCAGAGCTTTCTTT. Translated: CASSEGAGRAFF. The entire variable domain, with the rest obtained from reference TRBV25-1 and TRBJ1-1, is as follows: EADIYQTPRYLVIGTGKKITLECSQTMGHDKMYWYQQDPGMELHLIHYSYGVNSTEKGDLSSESTVSRIRTEHFPLTLESARPSHTSQYLCASSEGAGRAFFGQGTRLTVV.

DNA for the CDR3: TGTGCCTGCGGCCGGGACAGGGGGCGAAATGAGCAGTTCTTC. Translation gives CACGRDRGRNEQFF. The V call is TRBV30, the J call TRBJ2-1; 12 nucleotides agree with TRBD1. Germline values: CDR1 GTSNPN, CDR2 SVGIG (reference sequence). The V and J ends lost 6 bases and 7 bases, in that order; junction bases with no gene match: 7. The CDR3 totals 14 residues.

The chain uses TRBV27 and TRBJ1-2; 12 bases fit TRBD1. Germline loops: CDR1 MNHEY, CDR2 SMNVEV (reference sequence). The CDR3 runs to 14 residues. V gave up 5 bases and J gave up 7 bases; unmatched junction bases: 5. CDR3 sequence: CASSTWDRGLGYTF. CDR3 bases: TGTGCCAGCAGTACCTGGGACAGGGGGCTTGGCTACACCTTC.

This rearrangement joins TRBV5-1 to TRBJ2-7; 11 bases map to TRBD1. Trimming cost V 0 bases and J 3 bases; bases outside gene matches: 2. The CDR3 has 15 residues. CDR1 and CDR2 (germline): SGHRS, YFSETQ. CDR3: CASSLEGQGGYEQYF. The CDR3 bases are TGCGCCAGCAGCTTGGAGGGACAGGGGGGCTACGAGCAGTACTTC.

The sample holds a few counts of this clone. This chain connects TRBV19 to TRBJ1-2; D is uncertain. Germline-derived CDR1 and CDR2 are LNHDA and SQIVND (reference sequence). Between the trimmed V and J ends, which lost 5 bases and 3 bases, there was a span of 10 bases. The CDR3 has 13 residues. CDR3 sequence reads: CASSPDTDYGYTF. DNA of the CDR3: TGTGCCAGTAGTCCAGACACGGACTATGGCTACACCTTC.

The CDR3 bases are TGTGCCAGTGACGGGGGGACCAGACAAGAGACCCAGTACTTC. As protein: CASDGGTRQETQYF. The chain links TRBV6-5 to TRBJ2-5, with 7 bases fitting TRBD2. After removal of 9 bases from V and 2 bases from J, the junction contained 9 bases not matched to a gene. CDR3 size: 14 residues. From germline, CDR1 is MNHEY and CDR2 SVGAGI.